The 10 T cell receptor beta chains listed next were all sequenced from one sample in a study of T cells in Graves' hyperthyroidism and ophthalmopathy. Amplified TCR beta CDR3 regions came from RNA transcripts. Using the HTBI primer set, a first-round RT-PCR was run on the TCR CDR3. Each CDR3 protein gets one entry after TCRdb re-called the multiplex PCR reads with MiXCR. This sample has hundreds of thousands of distinct CDR3 sequences, with less than 25% found just once. Specimen: blood. The origin of the receptors is a man younger than 40 with Graves' ophthalmopathy.

This clonotype occurred many times. This sequence joins TRBV18 and TRBJ1-1; possible D gene TRBD1, 5 bases. Germline CDR1 reads KGHSH; CDR2 reads LQKENI. This CDR3 is 15 amino acids long. V was pared by 0 bases and J by 0 bases, with 8 bases between. This chain's CDR3 is CASSPPRGMNTEAFF. The CDR3 DNA sequence: TGTGCCAGCTCACCACCCCGGGGGATGAACACTGAAGCTTTCTTT.

This clonotype came up many times. The chain carries TRBV11-1 and TRBJ2-7, with D uncertain. Germline V gives CDR1 SGHAT, CDR2 FQDESV (reference sequence). CDR3 length equals 15 residues. V was trimmed by 1 base and J by 2 bases, leaving 12 bases between them. The CDR3 region has the DNA TGTGCCAGCAGCTTAGTTGGGGAACCGACCTACGAGCAGTACTTC. Its protein product is CASSLVGEPTYEQYF.

The J gene is TRBJ2-5, the V gene TRBV7-3; D is uncertain. The CDR3 length is 13 residues. V shed 2 bases and J shed 5 bases, with 9 bases lying between them. Germline CDR1 and CDR2: SGHTA and FQGTGA. The CDR3 coding sequence is TGTGCCAGCAGCTTATCACGGGCGGAGACCCAGTACTTC. It encodes CASSLSRAETQYF.

This clonotype showed up many times. The rearrangement joins TRBV29-1 to TRBJ1-1, with 7 bases identical to TRBD1. J lost 0 bases, V lost 5 bases, and 9 bases had no gene match. The CDR3 runs to 15 residues. In germline, CDR1 is SQVTM, CDR2 ANQGSEA. The CDR3 here is CSVTPNRGMNTEAFF. CDR3 nucleotides: TGCAGCGTTACCCCGAACAGGGGAATGAACACTGAAGCTTTCTTT.

This clonotype was recorded many times. This sequence joins TRBV7-2 and TRBJ2-7, with a possible D match to TRBD2 (6 bases). The V end was cut by 5 bases, the J end by 3 bases, with 17 bases between. Germline CDR1 SGHTA, CDR2 FQGNSA. There are 15 residues in the CDR3. CDR3 protein: CASSGDHSGLYEQYF. CDR3 coding DNA: TGTGCCAGCAGCGGGGACCATAGCGGACTCTACGAGCAGTACTTC.

This clonotype turned up a few times. The genes are TRBV28 and TRBJ2-5, with TRBD1 matching 9 bases. CDR1 is MDHEN, CDR2 SYDVKM, per germline. This CDR3 comprises 13 residues. V lost 6 bases, J lost 5 bases, and 4 bases stayed unmatched. The chain's CDR3 is CASRDRGTETQYF. CDR3 in DNA: TGTGCCAGCAGAGACAGGGGGACGGAGACCCAGTACTTC. The whole variable domain, remainder taken from reference TRBV28 and TRBJ2-5, is DVKVTQSSRYLVKRTGEKVFLECVQDMDHENMFWYRQDPGLGLRLIYFSYDVKMKEKGDIPEGYSVSREKKERFSLILESASTNQTSMYLCASRDRGTETQYFGPGTRLLVL.

This clonotype has just a few counts. V and J are TRBV3-1 and TRBJ1-1, with D possibly matching TRBD1 (6 bases). The germline gives CDR1 LGHDT, CDR2 YNNKEL (reference sequence). Trimming shortened V by 4 bases and J by 5 bases, and 14 bases separated the two germline ends. This CDR3 has 14 residues. In nucleotides, the CDR3 is TGTGCCAGCAGCCCCCTACAGGGAGGGACTGAAGCTTTCTTT. This encodes CASSPLQGGTEAFF. The complete variable domain, with remaining parts taken from reference TRBV3-1 and TRBJ1-1, reads DTAVSQTPKYLVTQMGNDKSIKCEQNLGHDTMYWYKQDSKKFLKIMFSYNNKELIINETVPNRFSPKSPDKAHLNLHINSLELGDSAVYFCASSPLQGGTEAFFGQGTRLTVV.

The V gene is TRBV19, the J gene TRBJ1-5; 10 bases are a match to TRBD1. Germline V gene data show CDR1 as LNHDA and CDR2 as SQIVND (reference sequence). The CDR3 totals 17 residues. The V gene end was trimmed by 7 bases and the J gene end by 0 bases; junction bases not matched to a gene: 9. Here the CDR3 DNA reads TGTGCCAGTACGTGGCGGGACAGGGGTTATAGCAATCAGCCCCAGCATTTT. Its translation is CASTWRDRGYSNQPQHF. The complete variable domain, with remaining parts taken from reference TRBV19 and TRBJ1-5, reads DGGITQSPKYLFRKEGQNVTLSCEQNLNHDAMYWYRQDPGQGLRLIYYSQIVNDFQKGDIAEGYSVSREKKESFPLTVTSAQKNPTAFYLCASTWRDRGYSNQPQHFGDGTRLSIL.

The chain links TRBV27 to TRBJ2-2, with D tentatively TRBD1 (6 bases). This CDR3 contains 16 residues. In germline, CDR1 is MNHEY, CDR2 SMNVEV (reference sequence). V was clipped by 2 bases and J by 2 bases, with 12 bases between them. CDR3 DNA sequence: TGTGCCAGCAGTTTAATGGGCAGGGGCAACACCGGGGAGCTGTTTTTT. The encoded protein is CASSLMGRGNTGELFF.

The chain carries TRBV9 and TRBJ2-1; 7 nucleotides agree with TRBD2. The CDR3 runs 16 residues. V shed 3 bases and J 7 bases; nucleotides not matched to a gene: 13. Germline CDR1 SGDLS, CDR2 YYNGEE. CDR3 sequence (DNA): TGTGCCAGCAGCGCCGGCGGCCGCGGGAGTATAAATGAGCAGTTCTTC. Translation gives CASSAGGRGSINEQFF.